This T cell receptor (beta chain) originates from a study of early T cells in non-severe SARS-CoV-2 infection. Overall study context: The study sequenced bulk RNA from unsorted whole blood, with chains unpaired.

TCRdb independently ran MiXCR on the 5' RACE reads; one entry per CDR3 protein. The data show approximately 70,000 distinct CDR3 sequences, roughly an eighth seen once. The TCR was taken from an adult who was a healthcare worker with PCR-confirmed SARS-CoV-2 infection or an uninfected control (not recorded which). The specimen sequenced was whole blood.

CDR3 protein: CSVSQGARTEAFF. The CDR3 DNA reads TGCAGCGTGTCACAGGGGGCGCGCACTGAAGCTTTCTTT. This sequence joins TRBV29-1 and TRBJ1-1; TRBD1 aligns across 9 bases. J gave up 4 bases and V 6 bases, and 6 bases lay outside the gene matches. CDR1 and CDR2 from the germline V gene are SQVTM and ANQGSEA. The CDR3 contains 13 residues.